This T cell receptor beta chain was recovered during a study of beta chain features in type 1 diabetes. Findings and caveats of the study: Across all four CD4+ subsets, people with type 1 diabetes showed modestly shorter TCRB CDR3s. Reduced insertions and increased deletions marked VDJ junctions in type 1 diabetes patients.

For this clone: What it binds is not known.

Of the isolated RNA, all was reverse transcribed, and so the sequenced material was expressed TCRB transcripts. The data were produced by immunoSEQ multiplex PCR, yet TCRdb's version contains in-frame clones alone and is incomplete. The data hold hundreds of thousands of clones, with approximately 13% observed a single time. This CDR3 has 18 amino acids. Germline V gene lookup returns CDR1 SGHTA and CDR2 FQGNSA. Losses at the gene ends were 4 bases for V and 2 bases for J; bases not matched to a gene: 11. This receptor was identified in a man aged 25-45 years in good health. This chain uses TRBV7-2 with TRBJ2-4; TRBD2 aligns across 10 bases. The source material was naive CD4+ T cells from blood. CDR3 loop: CASSYLAGVGVTKNIQYF. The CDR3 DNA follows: TGTGCCAGCAGCTACCTAGCGGGAGTCGGTGTTACCAAAAACATTCAGTACTTC.